The present entry profiles one TCR beta chain with its context. Antigen: not known. This specimen belongs to a study of shared clonotypes between healthy human individuals. The run depth of the assay was deep. The method was immunoSEQ multiplex PCR; TCRdb's version includes in-frame clones alone and lacks a portion of them. Among millions of clones listed, 93% were seen once. The germline CDR1 and CDR2 sequences are SEHNR and FQNEAQ (reference sequence). The CDR3 has 14 amino acids. Trimming shortened V by 1 base and J by 5 bases, and 12 bases separated the two germline ends. General study findings and limits: Clonotypes shared by all four donors outscored non-shared clonotypes in generation probability.

CD8 cells regarded as naive lacked CD45RO, were positively chosen for CCR7, and omitted terminally differentiated effector memory CD45RA+ cells. This TCR came from a man between 18 and 35 years old in good health. Some clones in this sample may be carry-over from other donors' samples. The chain uses TRBV7-9 and TRBJ2-7; no definite D call. The sequencing input was naive CD8+ T cells from PBMCs. The CDR3 sequence is CASSLEGWPHEQYF. CDR3 sequence (DNA): TGTGCCAGCAGCTTAGAGGGTTGGCCTCACGAGCAGTACTTC.